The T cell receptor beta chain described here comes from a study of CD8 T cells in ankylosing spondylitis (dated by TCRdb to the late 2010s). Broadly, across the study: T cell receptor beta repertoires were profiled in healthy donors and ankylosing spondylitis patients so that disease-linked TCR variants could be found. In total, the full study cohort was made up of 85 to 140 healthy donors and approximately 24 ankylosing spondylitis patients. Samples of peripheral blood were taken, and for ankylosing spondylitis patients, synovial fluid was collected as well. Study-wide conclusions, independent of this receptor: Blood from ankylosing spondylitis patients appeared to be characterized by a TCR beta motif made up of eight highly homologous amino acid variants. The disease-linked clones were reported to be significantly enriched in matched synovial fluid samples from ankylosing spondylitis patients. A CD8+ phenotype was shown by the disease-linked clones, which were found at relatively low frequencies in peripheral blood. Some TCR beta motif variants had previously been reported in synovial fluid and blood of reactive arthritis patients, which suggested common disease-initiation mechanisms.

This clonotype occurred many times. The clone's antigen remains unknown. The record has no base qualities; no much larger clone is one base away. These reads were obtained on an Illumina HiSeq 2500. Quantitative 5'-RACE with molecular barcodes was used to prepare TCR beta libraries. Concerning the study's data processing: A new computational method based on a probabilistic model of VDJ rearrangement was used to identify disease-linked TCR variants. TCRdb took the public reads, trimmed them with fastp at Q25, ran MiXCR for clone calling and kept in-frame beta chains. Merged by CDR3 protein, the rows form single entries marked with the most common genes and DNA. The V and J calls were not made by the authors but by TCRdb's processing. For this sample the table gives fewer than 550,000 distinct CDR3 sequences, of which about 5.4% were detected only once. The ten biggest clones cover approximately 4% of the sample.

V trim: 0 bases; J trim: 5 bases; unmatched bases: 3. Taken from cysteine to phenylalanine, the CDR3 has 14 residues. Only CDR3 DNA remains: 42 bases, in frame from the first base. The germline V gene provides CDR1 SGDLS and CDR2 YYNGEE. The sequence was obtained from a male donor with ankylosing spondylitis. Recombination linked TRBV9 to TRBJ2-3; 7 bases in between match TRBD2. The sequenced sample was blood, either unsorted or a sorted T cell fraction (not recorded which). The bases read TGTGCCAGCAGCGTAGGTAGCGGGCAAGATACGCAGTATTTT. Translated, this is CASSVGSGQDTQYF.